This is a list of T cell receptor beta chains from one sample in a study of cytomegalovirus exposure and HLA in healthy donors. The repertoire was sequenced with immunoSEQ multiplex PCR; TCRdb's copy has only in-frame clones and lacks some. The table shows 170,000 or so clones, with 80% to 90% occurring only once. The sequenced material came from PBMCs. The receptors originated from a man younger than 35 in good health and CMV-seronegative. The CDR3 runs from the conserved cysteine through the conserved F or W. D genes are given only for firm matches.

j_gene,d_gene,len,v_gene,CDR3aa,CDR3nt
TRBJ2-1,TRBD2,16,TRBV4-2,CASSQEERGGPNEQFF,TGTGCCAGCAGCCAAGAGGAGCGGGGGGGCCCAAATGAGCAGTTCTTC
TRBJ2-1,-,12,TRBV28,CASSSGGNEQFF,TGTGCCAGCAGTTCCGGAGGCAATGAGCAGTTCTTC
TRBJ1-1,-,15,TRBV10-3,CAISESTGGGTEAFF,TGTGCCATCAGTGAGTCGACGGGTGGTGGCACTGAAGCTTTCTTT
TRBJ2-7,-,14,TRBV4-2,CASSQDLAGREQYF,TGTGCCAGCAGCCAAGATTTGGCGGGACGGGAGCAGTACTTC
TRBJ2-4,TRBD2,15,TRBV4-1,CASSRAGGPGDIQYF,TGCGCCAGCAGCCGAGCGGGGGGGCCTGGGGACATTCAGTACTTC
TRBJ2-5,TRBD2,14,TRBV9,CASSVASGGETQYF,TGTGCCAGCAGCGTAGCTAGCGGGGGGGAGACCCAGTACTTC
TRBJ2-7,-,16,TRBV21-1,CASSKVPRGGTYEQYF,TGTGCCAGCAGCAAAGTTCCGCGGGGGGGCACCTACGAGCAGTACTTC
TRBJ2-2,-,16,TRBV4-1,CASSQNSRANTGELFF,TGCGCCAGCAGCCAAAACAGTCGCGCGAACACCGGGGAGCTGTTTTTT
TRBJ1-1,TRBD1,13,TRBV9,CASSAGGSNEAFF,TGTGCCAGCAGCGCAGGGGGCTCCAATGAAGCTTTCTTT
TRBJ2-1,TRBD1,16,TRBV28,CASSSFRQGYYNEQFF,TGTGCCAGCAGTTCATTCCGACAGGGGTACTACAATGAGCAGTTCTTC